Listed here is a single TCR beta chain. Its antigen is still unknown. The sample originates from a study of OX40 agonist ivuxolimab in advanced cancers. About the study: Ivuxolimab, an agonistic anti-OX40 (CD134) antibody, was given to patients. Study-wide results and caveats: Low normalized T-cell clonal expansion also characterized some of the nonresponders.

Germline values: CDR1 WSHSY, CDR2 SAAADI. Trimming took 7 bases from V and 4 from J, leaving 11 bases between them. This CDR3 has 13 residues. TCRdb's copy holds only in-frame clones and misses some; the assay was immunoSEQ multiplex PCR. The sample records 35,000 to 40,000 clones, 65% to 90% being singletons. This sample comprised CD4+ or CD8+ T cells sorted from blood, obtained in a trial of the OX40 agonist ivuxolimab. The clonotype was recovered from an adult with an advanced solid tumor such as melanoma, head and neck, liver or kidney cancer. This chain uses TRBV10-2 with TRBJ1-3; D might be TRBD1 (5 bases). The CDR3 sequence is CASITQGGNTIYF. For the CDR3, the DNA is TGCGCCAGCATAACCCAGGGAGGAAACACCATATATTTT.